This T cell receptor beta chain was recovered during a study of blood T cells in healthy people across ages. Study-wide findings and caveats: It was not possible, with unsorted PBMCs, to conclusively compare naive and antigen-experienced cells. Considered underestimates were the diversity estimates obtained from one million T cells. Compared with aged donors, long-lived donors showed fewer expanded clones, suggesting selection.

Combining a sample-barcoded 5' primer with a J-beta primer mix, a second PCR ran for roughly 6 to 12 cycles. Each cDNA molecule was tagged by a template-switch adaptor with 12 random nucleotides. One entry per CDR3 protein results from TCRdb running MiXCR on the 5' RACE reads. This table has roughly 1.5 million distinct CDR3 sequences, 40% to 45% appearing once. A few counts support this clonotype. Its antigen is unknown. The receptor was isolated from a woman aged 18-29 years in good health. Sequencing used blood.

The CDR3: CSAAGTSGYNEQFF. The DNA of the CDR3 is TGCAGTGCTGCCGGGACTAGCGGCTACAATGAGCAGTTCTTC. The chain employs TRBV20-1 and TRBJ2-1, with 11 bases aligning to TRBD2. V shed 5 bases and J 3 bases; nucleotides not matched to a gene: 3. CDR1 is DFQATT and CDR2 is SNEGSKA in the germline V gene (reference sequence). This CDR3 comprises 14 residues.